Shown below are 7 T cell receptor beta chains from a single sample sequenced in a study of neoadjuvant anti-PD-1 for oral cavity cancer. This sample's time point: after neoadjuvant nivolumab, at surgical resection. Using immunoSEQ multiplex PCR, the repertoire was profiled, and TCRdb retains in-frame clones only, with some absent. The sample holds over 20,000 clones, under 30% seen once. The sample consisted of tumor tissue, taken after nivolumab (anti-PD-1) treatment. The receptors here all came from a person aged 35-79 years with oral cavity squamous cell carcinoma.

The CDR3 here is CASSLGWGGPEPQHF. CDR3 nucleotide sequence: TGTGCCAGCAGCTTAGGTTGGGGAGGGCCCGAGCCCCAGCATTTT. This chain connects TRBV7-2 to TRBJ1-5, with no clear D. Between the trimmed V and J ends, which lost 1 base and 8 bases, there was a span of 15 bases. Germline CDR1 reads SGHTA; CDR2 reads FQGNSA. The CDR3 loop spans 15 amino acids. Variable domain in full (rest from reference TRBV7-2 and TRBJ1-5): GAGVSQSPSNKVTEKGKDVELRCDPISGHTALYWYRQSLGQGLEFLIYFQGNSAPDKSGLPSDRFSAERTGGSVSTLTIQRTQQEDSAVYLCASSLGWGGPEPQHFGDGTRLSIL.

V is TRBV7-9 and J is TRBJ2-2; D is undetermined. This CDR3 is built from 16 residues. CDR1 is SEHNR, CDR2 FQNEAQ, per germline (reference sequence). Between the trimmed V and J ends, which lost 0 bases and 2 bases, there was a span of 10 bases. CDR3 in DNA: TGTGCCAGCAGCTTAGCCGGTTCAAGTAACACCGGGGAGCTGTTTTTT. The encoded protein is CASSLAGSSNTGELFF.

The chain links TRBV29-1 to TRBJ2-7, with D unresolved. CDR1 is SQVTM, CDR2 ANQGSEA, per germline. Trimming shortened V by 4 bases and J by 2 bases, and 9 bases separated the two germline ends. This CDR3 spans 12 amino acids. As DNA, the CDR3 is TGCAGCGTTGTGGCCCTGACCTACGAGCAGTACTTC. Translating it yields CSVVALTYEQYF.

This chain uses TRBV29-1 with TRBJ2-3, with TRBD1 as a possible D gene (6 bases). Germline V lookup: CDR1 SQVTM, CDR2 ANQGSEA. This CDR3 region has 12 residues. V was clipped by 6 bases and J by 4 bases, with 11 bases between them. The DNA of the CDR3 is TGCAGCGTGAGGGGGTTATCAGATACGCAGTATTTT. It specifies CSVRGLSDTQYF.

The V gene is TRBV7-6, the J gene TRBJ2-3; 10 positions match TRBD2. The germline V gene has CDR1 SGHVS and CDR2 FNYEAQ. The CDR3 is made up of 17 amino acids. J gave up 6 bases and V 0 bases, and 9 bases lay outside the gene matches. For the CDR3, the DNA is TGTGCCAGCAGCTTAGCAAGAGCGGGGGGGCCGTGGGATACGCAGTATTTT. This sequence encodes CASSLARAGGPWDTQYF.

This sequence joins TRBV9 and TRBJ2-7, with a possible D match to TRBD2 (5 bases). Trimming took off 0 bases at V and 3 bases at J, with 16 bases between the two ends. In germline, CDR1 is SGDLS, CDR2 YYNGEE. The CDR3 covers 16 residues. The CDR3 DNA is TGTGCCAGCAGCGTAGACCCACTAGGGCGGGTCTACGAGCAGTACTTC. Protein: CASSVDPLGRVYEQYF.

The J gene is TRBJ1-2, the V gene TRBV29-1; possibly TRBD1 for D (6 bases). Trimming took 0 bases from V and 8 from J, leaving 16 bases between them. Germline V gene sequence: CDR1 SQVTM, CDR2 ANQGSEA. This CDR3 has 14 amino acids. DNA of the CDR3: TGCAGCGTTGAAGAAGGGTCGGGGGCGAACGGCTACACCTTC. Its protein product is CSVEEGSGANGYTF.